This TCR beta chain was observed in a study of blood T cell repertoires in COVID-19. Study as a whole: Acute and convalescent COVID-19 samples came from the United States, Italy and Spain.

Germline CDR1 is MGHRA and CDR2 is YSYEKL. V lost 4 bases to trimming and J lost 10 bases, with 14 bases between them. The CDR3 totals 14 residues. Per the study methods: Estimates of nucleated cell counts were drawn from the amplification of reference gene primers. Data came from immunoSEQ multiplex PCR; TCRdb stores just in-frame clones and leaves some out. The V and J calls and the clone size are those of that table, but D and trimming were determined from the DNA. The sample lists tens of thousands of clones, 85% to 90% occurring once. The chain has TRBV4-1 and TRBJ1-6; no reliable D call. The origin of this receptor is a man in his fifties or sixties in a cohort sampled during active COVID-19. The sequenced sample consisted of peripheral blood. This CDR3 is CASSLQMGSSPLHF. The CDR3 DNA is TGCGCCAGCAGCCTCCAAATGGGTAGCTCACCCCTCCACTTT.